Given below is one TCR beta chain in context. Its recognized antigen is unknown. Within one base of it there is no much larger clone, and no base qualities were kept. This sample was taken from a study of technical replicates of blood from several donors (TCRdb year 2017). Library preparation used the immunoSEQ multiplex PCR assay. TCRdb limited this immuneACCESS table to in-frame rearrangements with V and J called. A share of clones is missing; checked studies link under half to unresolved V genes, and the rest is unexplained. The sample contains approximately 81,000 clones, 80% to 90% of them found a single time. Of the sample, around 3.9% falls within the top ten clones. Looking up the germline V gene yields CDR1 SGDLS and CDR2 YYNGEE. Including cysteine and phenylalanine, the CDR3 has 17 amino acids. Only CDR3 DNA is held: 51 bases, read in frame from base 1. V and J lose 4 bases and 0 bases, and a span of 17 bases separates them.

The chain couples TRBV9 to TRBJ1-3; the D segment cannot be called with confidence. The TCR was taken from a human donor in good health. Some clones in this sample may be carry-over from other donors' samples. The sequencing sample was made of PBMCs. Here is the DNA: TGTGCCAGCAGCCCGACGGGCCCAGACTACTCTGGAAACACCATATATTTT. Translated, this is CASSPTGPDYSGNTIYF.